Reported below is one T cell receptor beta chain. The antigen remains undetermined. This sample is drawn from a study of prognosis after radiotherapy for stage I lung cancer. Study-wide context: The tumors were adenocarcinoma in approximately twelve patients (squamous cell carcinoma in several). As radiotherapy, SBRT was administered in 3 to 5 fractions with a biologically effective dose of at least 100 Gy.

Overall study results and limits: Patients who went on to get distant metastases had lower Shannon entropy after stereotactic body radiation therapy.

The patients, a group without prior chemotherapy, radiotherapy or other malignancies, were all node-negative on CT and PET/CT. Starting from genomic DNA, TCR beta CDR3 was amplified through two-round multiplex PCR. First-round PCR employed TRBV- and TRBJ-specific primers for each gene. Each CDR3 protein is one row after TCRdb ran MiXCR on the multiplex PCR reads. The table lists about 26,000 distinct CDR3 sequences, around 30% of them singletons. Germline CDR1 reads PRHDT; CDR2 reads FYEKMQ (reference sequence). The CDR3 sequence is 17 residues long. The V gene end was trimmed by 5 bases and the J gene end by 5 bases; junction bases not matched to a gene: 12.

The V call is TRBV13, the J call TRBJ1-1; TRBD1 agrees at 12 bases. Material: PBMCs, obtained before or after stereotactic body radiation therapy (not recorded which). The source is a donor aged 50 or older with non-small cell lung cancer. CDR3 residues: CASSVGTGGAVGTEAFF. CDR3 DNA sequence: TGTGCCAGCAGCGTCGGGACAGGGGGCGCCGTAGGTACTGAAGCTTTCTTT. The full variable domain, its missing parts supplied by reference TRBV13 and TRBJ1-1, is AAGVIQSPRHLIKEKRETATLKCYPIPRHDTVYWYQQGPGQDPQFLISFYEKMQSDKGSIPDRFSAQQFSDYHSELNMSSLELGDSALYFCASSVGTGGAVGTEAFFGQGTRLTVV.